Listed here is a single T cell receptor beta chain. The antigen remains unidentified. This specimen comes from a study of T cells in Graves' hyperthyroidism and ophthalmopathy. Study-level background: Peripheral blood was secured at the point of initial diagnosis, before any treatment. Study conclusions and caveats: Most thyroid clonotypes expanded above 0.001 appeared in blood too. A 13 V-J model separated ophthalmopathy from stable hyperthyroidism.

CDR3 length equals 15 residues. Trimming removed 5 bases at V and 3 bases at J, with 17 bases between. Germline V gene sequence: CDR1 MDHEN, CDR2 SYDVKM. RNA transcripts provided the source from which TCR beta CDR3 regions were amplified. First-round RT-PCR with HTBI primers amplified the TCR CDR3 region. MiXCR was run by TCRdb on the multiplex PCR reads, yielding one entry per CDR3 protein. This table has about 210,000 distinct CDR3 sequences, roughly 18% appearing once. Lactation, pregnancy, other autoimmune disease or uncontrolled infection excluded patients. This sequence joins TRBV28 and TRBJ2-7, with a weak D call TRBD2 (6 bases). Material: blood. The clonotype was recovered from a man aged 50 to 60 with Graves' hyperthyroidism. CDR3 DNA: TGTGCCAGCAGTCCGGAGGAGGGCCAGCTCTACGAGCAGTACTTC. Its protein product is CASSPEEGQLYEQYF.